This TCR beta chain was obtained from a study of cytomegalovirus exposure and HLA in healthy donors. The CDR3 covers 14 residues. CDR1 and CDR2 (germline): SGHDT, YYEEEE. The ends were cut back, 3 bases at V and 2 bases at J, with 9 bases in the middle. On this clone: Antigen specificity is unknown.

Study-level points and caveats: In terms of immune exposure information, only CMV serostatus was available. V- and J-gene trimming of TCR beta was linked (in a later analysis) to a missense DCLRE1C variant. Later on, an analysis found that several of the most significant clusters appeared to be linked to common viral pathogens, which included parvovirus B19.

The PCR was carried out with 60 Vbeta primers and 13 Jbeta primers. Profiling relied on immunoSEQ multiplex PCR, and the TCRdb table lists in-frame clones only, not all of them. The sample has some 200,000 clones; around 80% are singletons. This TCR was sampled from a woman aged 25-40 years in good health and CMV-seropositive. The sample was PBMCs. This sequence joins TRBV5-6 and TRBJ1-3; tentative D call: TRBD1 (6 bases). The CDR3 loop reads CASSSRGAGNTIYF. The CDR3 nucleotides read TGTGCCAGCAGCTCCAGGGGAGCTGGAAACACCATATATTTT. Complete variable domain (other parts from reference TRBV5-6 and TRBJ1-3): DAGVTQSPTHLIKTRGQQVTLRCSPKSGHDTVSWYQQALGQGPQFIFQYYEEEERQRGNFPDRFSGHQFPNYSSELNVNALLLGDSALYLCASSSRGAGNTIYFGEGSWLTVV.